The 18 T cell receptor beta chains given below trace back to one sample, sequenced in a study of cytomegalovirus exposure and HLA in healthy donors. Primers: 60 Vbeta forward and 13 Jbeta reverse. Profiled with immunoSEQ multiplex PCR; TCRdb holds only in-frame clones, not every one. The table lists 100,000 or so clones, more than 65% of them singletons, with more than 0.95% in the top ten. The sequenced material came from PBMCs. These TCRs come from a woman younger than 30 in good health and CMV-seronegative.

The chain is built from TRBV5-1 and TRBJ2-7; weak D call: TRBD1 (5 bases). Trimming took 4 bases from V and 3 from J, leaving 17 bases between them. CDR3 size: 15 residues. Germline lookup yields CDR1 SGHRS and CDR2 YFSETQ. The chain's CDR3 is CASSLGAGYNYEQYF. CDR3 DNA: TGCGCCAGCAGCCTGGGCGCAGGGTATAACTACGAGCAGTACTTC. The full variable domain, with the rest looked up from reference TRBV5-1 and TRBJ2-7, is KAGVTQTPRYLIKTRGQQVTLSCSPISGHRSVSWYQQTPGQGLQFLFEYFSETQRNKGNFPGRFSGRQFSNSRSEMNVSTLELGDSALYLCASSLGAGYNYEQYFGPGTRLTVT.

As DNA, the CDR3 is TGTGCCAGCAGCAAAGTAGAGGGTGCAGATACGCAGTATTTT. This gives the protein CASSKVEGADTQYF. The V call is TRBV21-1, the J call TRBJ2-3; the table's D call, TRBD2, was not checked against the DNA. TRBV21-1 is noted as a pseudogene. CDR3 size: 14 residues.

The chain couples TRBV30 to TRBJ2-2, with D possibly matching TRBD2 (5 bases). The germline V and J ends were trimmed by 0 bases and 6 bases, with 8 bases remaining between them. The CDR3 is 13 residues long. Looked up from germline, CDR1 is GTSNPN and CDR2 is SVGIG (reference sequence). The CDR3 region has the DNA TGTGCCTGGAGTGTAGGAGCGGCCGGGGAGCTGTTTTTT. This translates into CAWSVGAAGELFF.

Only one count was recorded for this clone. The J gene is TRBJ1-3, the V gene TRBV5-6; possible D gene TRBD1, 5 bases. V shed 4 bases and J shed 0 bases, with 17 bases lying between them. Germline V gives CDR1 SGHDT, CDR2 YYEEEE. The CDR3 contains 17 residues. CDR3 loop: CASSTLTDGSSGNTIYF. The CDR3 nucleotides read TGTGCCAGCAGCACTCTGACAGACGGAAGCTCTGGAAACACCATATATTTT.

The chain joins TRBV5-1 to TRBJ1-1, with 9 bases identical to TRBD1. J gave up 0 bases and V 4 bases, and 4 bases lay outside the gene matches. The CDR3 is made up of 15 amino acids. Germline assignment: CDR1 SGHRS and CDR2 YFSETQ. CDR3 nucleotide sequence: TGCGCCAGCAGCCCGAGGACAGGGGTGAACACTGAAGCTTTCTTT. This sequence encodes CASSPRTGVNTEAFF.

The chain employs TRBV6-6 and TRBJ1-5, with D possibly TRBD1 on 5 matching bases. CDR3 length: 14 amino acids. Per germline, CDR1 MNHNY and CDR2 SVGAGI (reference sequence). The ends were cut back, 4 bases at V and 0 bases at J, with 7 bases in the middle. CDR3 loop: CASSSQVSNQPQHF. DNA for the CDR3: TGTGCCAGCAGTTCACAGGTTAGCAATCAGCCCCAGCATTTT.

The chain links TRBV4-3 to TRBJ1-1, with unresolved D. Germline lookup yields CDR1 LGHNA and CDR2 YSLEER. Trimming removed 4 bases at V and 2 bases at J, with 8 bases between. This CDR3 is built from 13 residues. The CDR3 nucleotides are TGCGCCAGCAGCCTACAATACAACACTGAAGCTTTCTTT. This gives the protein CASSLQYNTEAFF.

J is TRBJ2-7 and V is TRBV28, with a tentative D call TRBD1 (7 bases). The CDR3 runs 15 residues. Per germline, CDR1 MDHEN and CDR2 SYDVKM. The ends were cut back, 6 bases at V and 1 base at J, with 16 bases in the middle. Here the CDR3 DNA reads TGTGCCAGCAGATCAACAGGGGACTCGTCCTACGAGCAGTACTTC. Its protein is CASRSTGDSSYEQYF.

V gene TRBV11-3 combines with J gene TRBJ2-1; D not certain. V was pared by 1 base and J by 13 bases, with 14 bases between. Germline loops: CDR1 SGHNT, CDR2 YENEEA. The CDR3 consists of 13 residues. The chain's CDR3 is CASSLAGSKDQFF. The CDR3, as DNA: TGTGCCAGCAGCTTAGCAGGTTCCAAAGACCAGTTCTTC. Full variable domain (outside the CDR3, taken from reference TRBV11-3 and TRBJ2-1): EAGVVQSPRYKIIEKKQPVAFWCNPISGHNTLYWYLQNLGQGPELLIRYENEEAVDDSQLPKDRFSAERLKGVDSTLKIQPAELGDSAVYLCASSLAGSKDQFFGPGTRLTVL.

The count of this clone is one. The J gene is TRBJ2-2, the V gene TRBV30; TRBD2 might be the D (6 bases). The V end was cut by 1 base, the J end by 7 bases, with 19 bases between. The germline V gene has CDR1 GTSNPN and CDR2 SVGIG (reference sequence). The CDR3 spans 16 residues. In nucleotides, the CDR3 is TGTGCCTGGAGTGGGACGCCGGGGGAGGACGTCGGGGAGCTGTTTTTT. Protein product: CAWSGTPGEDVGELFF.

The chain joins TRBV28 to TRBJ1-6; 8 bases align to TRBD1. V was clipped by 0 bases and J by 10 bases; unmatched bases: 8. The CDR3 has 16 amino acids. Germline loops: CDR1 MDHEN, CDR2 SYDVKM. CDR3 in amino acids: CASSLWGQDRRSPLHF. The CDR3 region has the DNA TGTGCCAGCAGTTTATGGGGACAGGATCGGAGGTCACCCCTCCACTTT.

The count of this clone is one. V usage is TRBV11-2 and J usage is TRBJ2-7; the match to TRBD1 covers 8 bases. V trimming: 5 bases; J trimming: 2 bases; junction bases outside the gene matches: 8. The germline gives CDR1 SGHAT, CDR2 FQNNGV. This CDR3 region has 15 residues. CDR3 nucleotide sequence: TGTGCCAGCAGCCAAGCGCCAGGGGGCACCTACGAGCAGTACTTC. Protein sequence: CASSQAPGGTYEQYF. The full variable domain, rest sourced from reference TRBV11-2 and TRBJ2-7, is EAGVAQSPRYKIIEKRQSVAFWCNPISGHATLYWYQQILGQGPKLLIQFQNNGVVDDSQLPKDRFSAERLKGVDSTLKIQPAKLEDSAVYLCASSQAPGGTYEQYFGPGTRLTVT.

CDR3 nucleotides: TGTGCCAGCAGTGCGACAGGGCTGGTTGAAAAACTGTTTTTT. This sequence encodes CASSATGLVEKLFF. The genes are TRBV28 and TRBJ1-4, with 7 bases lining up with TRBD1. The CDR3 is 14 amino acids. The trim removed 5 bases at V and 7 bases at J, leaving 7 bases unmatched. Germline assignment: CDR1 MDHEN and CDR2 SYDVKM.

CDR3 in DNA: TGTGCCAGCAGCGAGGACACGAACACTGAAGCTTTCTTT. Amino acids: CASSEDTNTEAFF. The chain couples TRBV9 to TRBJ1-1, with a possible D match to TRBD1 (5 bases). V gave up 3 bases and J gave up 1 base, with 7 bases separating them. The CDR3 consists of 13 residues. Germline-derived CDR1 and CDR2 are SGDLS and YYNGEE.

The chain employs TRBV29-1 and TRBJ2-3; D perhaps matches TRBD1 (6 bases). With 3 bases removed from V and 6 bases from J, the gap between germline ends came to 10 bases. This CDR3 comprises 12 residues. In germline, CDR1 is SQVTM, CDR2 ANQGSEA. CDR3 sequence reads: CSVDRRGDTQYF. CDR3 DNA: TGCAGCGTTGATCGCAGGGGTGATACGCAGTATTTT.

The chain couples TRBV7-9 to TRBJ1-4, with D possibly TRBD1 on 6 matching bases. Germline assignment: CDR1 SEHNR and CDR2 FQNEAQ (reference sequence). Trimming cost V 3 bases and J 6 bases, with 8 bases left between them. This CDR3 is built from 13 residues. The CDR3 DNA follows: TGTGCCAGCAGCTTGGACAGCCATGAAAAACTGTTTTTT. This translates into CASSLDSHEKLFF.

The CDR3 loop reads CASSFFLALSSYNEQFF. In DNA form, the CDR3 reads TGTGCCAGCAGCTTCTTTTTGGCCCTCAGCTCCTACAATGAGCAGTTCTTC. The chain combines TRBV5-6 with TRBJ2-1, with unresolved D. V lost 2 bases and J 0 bases, leaving 15 bases between the germline ends. Germline CDR1 reads SGHDT; CDR2 reads YYEEEE. The CDR3 has 17 residues.

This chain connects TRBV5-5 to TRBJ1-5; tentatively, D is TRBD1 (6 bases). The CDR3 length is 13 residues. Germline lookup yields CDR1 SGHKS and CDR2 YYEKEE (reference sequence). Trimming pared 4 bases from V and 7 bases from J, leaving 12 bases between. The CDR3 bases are TGTGCCAGCAGCATCGTCAGGGGCCAGCCCCAGCATTTT. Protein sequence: CASSIVRGQPQHF.